The entry that follows covers one T cell receptor beta chain sequence. The antigen is undetermined. cDNA synthesis used the whole RNA isolate, giving expressed TCRB sequences. Sequencing used immunoSEQ multiplex PCR; TCRdb keeps in-frame clones, though not all of them. The data contain under 250,000 clones, approximately 14% of them singletons. The source of the sample is a study of beta chain features in type 1 diabetes. Study findings and constraints: Among patients with Type 1 diabetes, TCRB CDR3s were moderately but significantly shorter in every one of the four CD4+ subsets.

The length of the CDR3 is 15 residues. Per the germline V gene, CDR1 is MGHRA and CDR2 is YSYEKL. V dropped 4 bases and J dropped 2 bases, with 13 bases sitting between them. This TCR came from a man aged 30-40 years with type 1 diabetes. The chain combines TRBV4-1 with TRBJ2-3, with D unresolved. Sequencing was performed on naive CD4+ T cells from blood. CDR3 DNA sequence: TGCGCCAGCAGCCCCAGGCTGCAGCACACAGATACGCAGTATTTT. It encodes CASSPRLQHTDTQYF.